This record looks at one T cell receptor beta chain sequence and its context. Its matching antigen is unknown. The data were obtained in a study of cytomegalovirus exposure and HLA in healthy donors. Study-wide findings and caveats: Presence/absence analyses treated sequencing depth as roughly uniform across donors.

The CDR3 has 15 amino acids. The germline V gene encodes CDR1 SEHNR and CDR2 FQNEAQ (reference sequence). V was pared by 8 bases and J by 4 bases, with 20 bases between. Although they were nominally healthy when sampled, donors likely had unrecorded immune exposures. PCR employed 60 Vbeta and 13 Jbeta primers. TCRdb keeps only in-frame clones here, not all; method: immunoSEQ multiplex PCR. The table has tens of thousands of clones, approximately 80% seen once. The chain employs TRBV7-9 and TRBJ1-2, with a weak D call TRBD1 (5 bases). The TCR originated in a woman in her thirties in good health and CMV-seronegative. Sequenced material: PBMCs. CDR3 bases: TGTGCCAGCGGGGACTTAGGGGATCTCGGCTATGGCTACACCTTC. Protein product: CASGDLGDLGYGYTF.